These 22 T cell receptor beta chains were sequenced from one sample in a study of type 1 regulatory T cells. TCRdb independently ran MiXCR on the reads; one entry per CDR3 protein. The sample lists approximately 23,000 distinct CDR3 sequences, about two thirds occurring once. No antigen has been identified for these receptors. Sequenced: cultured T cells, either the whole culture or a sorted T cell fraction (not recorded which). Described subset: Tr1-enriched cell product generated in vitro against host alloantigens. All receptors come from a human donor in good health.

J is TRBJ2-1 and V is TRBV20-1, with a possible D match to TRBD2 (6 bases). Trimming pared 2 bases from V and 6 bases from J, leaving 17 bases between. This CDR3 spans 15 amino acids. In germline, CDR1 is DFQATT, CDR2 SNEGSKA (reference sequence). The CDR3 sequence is CSARPMGGVRNEQFF. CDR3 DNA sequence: TGCAGTGCTAGACCGATGGGCGGGGTGCGCAATGAGCAGTTCTTC.

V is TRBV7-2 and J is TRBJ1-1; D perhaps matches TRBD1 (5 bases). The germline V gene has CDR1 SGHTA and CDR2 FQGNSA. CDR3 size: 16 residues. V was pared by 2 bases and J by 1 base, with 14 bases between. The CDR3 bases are TGTGCCAGCAGCTTAAGGGGAGCAGGAGGGAACACTGAAGCTTTCTTT. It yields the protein CASSLRGAGGNTEAFF.

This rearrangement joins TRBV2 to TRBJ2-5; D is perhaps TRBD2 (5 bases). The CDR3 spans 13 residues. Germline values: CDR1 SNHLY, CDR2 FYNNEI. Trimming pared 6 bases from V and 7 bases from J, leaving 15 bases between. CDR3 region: CASSLDSSGTQYF. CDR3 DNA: TGTGCCAGCAGCCTGGACTCCTCAGGGACCCAGTACTTC.

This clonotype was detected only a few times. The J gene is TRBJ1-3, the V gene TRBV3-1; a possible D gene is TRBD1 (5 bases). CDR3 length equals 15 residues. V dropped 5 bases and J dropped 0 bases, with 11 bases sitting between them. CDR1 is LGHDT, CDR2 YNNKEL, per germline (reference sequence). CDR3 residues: CASSRRGTSGNTIYF. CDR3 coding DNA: TGTGCCAGCAGCAGACGGGGGACCTCTGGAAACACCATATATTTT.

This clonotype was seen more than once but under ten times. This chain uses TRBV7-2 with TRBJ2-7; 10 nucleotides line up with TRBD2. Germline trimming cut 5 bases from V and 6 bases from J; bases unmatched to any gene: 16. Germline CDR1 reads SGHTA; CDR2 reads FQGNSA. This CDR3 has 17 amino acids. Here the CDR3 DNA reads TGTGCCAGCAGCCCACCCTCCAGCGGGGGGGGCCCTATCGAGCAGTACTTC. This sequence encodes CASSPPSSGGGPIEQYF.

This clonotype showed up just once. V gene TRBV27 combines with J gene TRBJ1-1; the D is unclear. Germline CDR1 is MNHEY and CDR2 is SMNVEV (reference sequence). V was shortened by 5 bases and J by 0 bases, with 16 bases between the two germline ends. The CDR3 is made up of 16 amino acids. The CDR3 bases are TGTGCCAGCAGTACCCGGACGGGAAAAATGAACACTGAAGCTTTCTTT. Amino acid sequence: CASSTRTGKMNTEAFF.

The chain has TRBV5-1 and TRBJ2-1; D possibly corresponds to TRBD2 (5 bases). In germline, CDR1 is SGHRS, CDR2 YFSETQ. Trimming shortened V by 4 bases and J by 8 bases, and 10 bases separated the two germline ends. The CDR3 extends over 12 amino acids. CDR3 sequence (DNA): TGCGCCAGCAGCGCCTCTAGCTATGAGCAGTTCTTC. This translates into CASSASSYEQFF.

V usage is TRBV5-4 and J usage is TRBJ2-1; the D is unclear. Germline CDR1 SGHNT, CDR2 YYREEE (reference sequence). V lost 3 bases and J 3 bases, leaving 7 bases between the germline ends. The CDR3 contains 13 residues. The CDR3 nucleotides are TGTGCCAGCAGCTCCCCAAGCTACAATGAGCAGTTCTTC. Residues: CASSSPSYNEQFF.

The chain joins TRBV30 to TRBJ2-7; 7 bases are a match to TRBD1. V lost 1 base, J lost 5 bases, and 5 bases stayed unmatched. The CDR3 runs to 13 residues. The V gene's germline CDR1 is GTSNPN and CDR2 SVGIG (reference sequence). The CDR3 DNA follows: TGTGCCTGGAGTGGACAGGGTACCCACGAGCAGTACTTC. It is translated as CAWSGQGTHEQYF.

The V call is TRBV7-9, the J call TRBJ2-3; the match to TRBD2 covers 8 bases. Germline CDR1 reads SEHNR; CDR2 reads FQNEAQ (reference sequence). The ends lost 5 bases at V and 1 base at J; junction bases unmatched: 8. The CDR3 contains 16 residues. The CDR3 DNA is TGTGCCAGCAGCGCCCAGGGAGCGGGGGGCACAGATACGCAGTATTTT. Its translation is CASSAQGAGGTDTQYF.

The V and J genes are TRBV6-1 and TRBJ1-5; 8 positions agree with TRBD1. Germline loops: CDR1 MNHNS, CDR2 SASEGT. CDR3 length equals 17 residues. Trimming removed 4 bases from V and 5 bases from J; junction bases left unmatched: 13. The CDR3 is CASSADRVKVVYQPQHF. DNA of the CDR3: TGTGCCAGCAGTGCGGACAGGGTTAAAGTGGTTTATCAGCCCCAGCATTTT.

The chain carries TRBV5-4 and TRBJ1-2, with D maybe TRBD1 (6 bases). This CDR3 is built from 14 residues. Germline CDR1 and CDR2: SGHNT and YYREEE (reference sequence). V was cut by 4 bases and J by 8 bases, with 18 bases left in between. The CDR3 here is CASSVEGGRRGYTF. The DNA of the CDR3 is TGTGCCAGCAGCGTGGAGGGGGGGCGCCGGGGCTACACCTTC. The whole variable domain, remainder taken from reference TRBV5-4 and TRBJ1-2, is ETGVTQSPTHLIKTRGQQVTLRCSSQSGHNTVSWYQQALGQGPQFIFQYYREEENGRGNFPPRFSGLQFPNYSSELNVNALELDDSALYLCASSVEGGRRGYTFGSGTRLTVV.

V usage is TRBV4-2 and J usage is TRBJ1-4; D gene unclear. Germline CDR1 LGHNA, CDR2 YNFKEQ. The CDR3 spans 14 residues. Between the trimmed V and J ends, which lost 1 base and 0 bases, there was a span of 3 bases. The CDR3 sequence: CASSQGATNEKLFF. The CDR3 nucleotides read TGTGCCAGCAGCCAAGGGGCAACTAATGAAAAACTGTTTTTT.

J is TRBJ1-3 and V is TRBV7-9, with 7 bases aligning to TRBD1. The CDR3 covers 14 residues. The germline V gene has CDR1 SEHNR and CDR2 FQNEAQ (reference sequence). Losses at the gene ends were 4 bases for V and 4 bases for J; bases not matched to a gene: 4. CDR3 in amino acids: CASSYSGGGNTIYF. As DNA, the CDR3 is TGTGCCAGCAGCTATTCAGGGGGAGGAAACACCATATATTTT. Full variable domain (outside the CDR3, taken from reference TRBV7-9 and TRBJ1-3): DTGVSQNPRHKITKRGQNVTFRCDPISEHNRLYWYRQTLGQGPEFLTYFQNEAQLEKSRLLSDRFSAERPKGSFSTLEIQRTEQGDSAMYLCASSYSGGGNTIYFGEGSWLTVV.

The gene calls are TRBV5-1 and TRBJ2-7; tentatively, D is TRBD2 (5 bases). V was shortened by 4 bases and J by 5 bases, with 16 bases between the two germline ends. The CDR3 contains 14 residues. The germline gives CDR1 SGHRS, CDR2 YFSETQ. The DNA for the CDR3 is TGCGCCAGCAGCCCGCGCTTGGGGAGAAACGAGCAGTACTTC. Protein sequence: CASSPRLGRNEQYF.

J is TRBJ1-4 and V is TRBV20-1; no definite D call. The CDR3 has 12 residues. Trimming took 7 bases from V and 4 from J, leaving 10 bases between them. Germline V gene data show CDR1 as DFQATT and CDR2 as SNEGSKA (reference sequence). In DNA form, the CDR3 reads TGCAGTGTATTCAGAAATAATGAAAAACTGTTTTTT. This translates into CSVFRNNEKLFF.

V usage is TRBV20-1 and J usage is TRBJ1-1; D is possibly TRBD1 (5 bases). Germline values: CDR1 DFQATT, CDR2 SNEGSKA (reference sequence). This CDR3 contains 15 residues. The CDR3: CRAQGSQLLNTEAFF. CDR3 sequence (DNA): TGCAGGGCTCAGGGCAGCCAGCTTTTGAACACTGAAGCTTTCTTT.

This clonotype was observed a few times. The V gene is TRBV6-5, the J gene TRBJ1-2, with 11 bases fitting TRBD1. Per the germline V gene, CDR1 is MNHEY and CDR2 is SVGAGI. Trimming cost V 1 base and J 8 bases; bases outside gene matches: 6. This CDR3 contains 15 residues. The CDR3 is CASSYYGQGARGYTF. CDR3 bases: TGTGCCAGCAGTTACTACGGACAGGGGGCGCGGGGCTACACCTTC.

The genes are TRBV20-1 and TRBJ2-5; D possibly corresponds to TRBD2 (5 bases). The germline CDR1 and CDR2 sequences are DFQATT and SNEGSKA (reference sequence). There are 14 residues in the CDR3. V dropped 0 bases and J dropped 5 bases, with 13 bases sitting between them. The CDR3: CSARDGLAGETQYF. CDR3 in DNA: TGCAGTGCTAGAGATGGGCTAGCTGGTGAGACCCAGTACTTC.

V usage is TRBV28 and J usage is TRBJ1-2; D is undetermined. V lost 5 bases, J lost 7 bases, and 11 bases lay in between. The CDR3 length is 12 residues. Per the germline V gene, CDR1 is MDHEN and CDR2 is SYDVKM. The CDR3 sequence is CASSVSLGGYTF. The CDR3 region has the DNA TGTGCCAGCAGTGTGTCTTTGGGTGGCTACACCTTC.

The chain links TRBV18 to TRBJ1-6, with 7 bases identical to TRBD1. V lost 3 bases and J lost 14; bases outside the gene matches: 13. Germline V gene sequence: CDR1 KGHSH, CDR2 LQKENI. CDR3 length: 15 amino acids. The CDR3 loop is CASSPDLTGTEALHF. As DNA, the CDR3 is TGTGCCAGCTCACCCGATCTGACCGGGACAGAAGCCCTCCACTTT. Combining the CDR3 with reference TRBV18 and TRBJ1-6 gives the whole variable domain NAGVMQNPRHLVRRRGQEARLRCSPMKGHSHVYWYRQLPEEGLKFMVYLQKENIIDESGMPKERFSAEFPKEGPSILRIQQVVRGDSAAYFCASSPDLTGTEALHFGNGTRLTVT.

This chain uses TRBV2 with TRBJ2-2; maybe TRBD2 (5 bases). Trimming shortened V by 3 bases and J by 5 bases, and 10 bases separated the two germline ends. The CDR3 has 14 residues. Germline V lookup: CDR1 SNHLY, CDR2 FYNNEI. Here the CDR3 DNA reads TGTGCCAGCAGTGAGACGCCGGGGACCGGGGAGCTGTTTTTT. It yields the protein CASSETPGTGELFF.